These 23 T cell receptor beta chains were all obtained from the same sample, sequenced in a study of radiation and T cells in renal cell carcinoma. Only in-frame clones appear in the TCRdb table, and some are missing; sequencing was by immunoSEQ multiplex PCR. The sample comprises 150,000 or so clones, about nine tenths of which are singletons, and 11% rests with the top ten. Time point meaning: blood 4 weeks post-SBRT, at nephrectomy. Treatment meaning: 15 Gy SBRT to primary tumor, nephrectomy 4 weeks later. Source: blood, taken from a patient whose treatment included radiotherapy and nephrectomy. Source of these receptors: a woman aged 45-65 years with renal cell carcinoma.

The rearrangement joins TRBV7-9 to TRBJ2-5; tentatively, D is TRBD1 (6 bases). V dropped 2 bases and J dropped 7 bases, with 17 bases sitting between them. This CDR3 is built from 15 residues. Germline assignment: CDR1 SEHNR and CDR2 FQNEAQ (reference sequence). CDR3 nucleotide sequence: TGTGCCAGCAGCTTATCAGGGGCTGCTCGGGCGACCCAGTACTTC. Amino acids: CASSLSGAARATQYF.

This clone occurred a few times. V and J are TRBV6-6 and TRBJ1-1; no definite D call. CDR3 length equals 12 residues. CDR1 and CDR2 (germline): MNHNY, SVGAGI (reference sequence). V lost 2 bases and J lost 4, with 5 bases in between. The CDR3 DNA reads TGTGCCAGCAGTTACGAAGGCACTGAAGCTTTCTTT. Translating gives CASSYEGTEAFF.

This sequence joins TRBV30 and TRBJ1-1; D uncertain. Germline V gene lookup returns CDR1 GTSNPN and CDR2 SVGIG (reference sequence). Trimming removed 2 bases from V and 1 base from J, with 17 bases in between. CDR3 size: 16 residues. The CDR3 bases are TGTGCCTGGAGTCCCGGTCGGGGATTAGGGAACACTGAAGCTTTCTTT. This gives the protein CAWSPGRGLGNTEAFF.

The V call is TRBV2, the J call TRBJ2-2; 11 bases agree with TRBD2. V gave up 4 bases and J gave up 0 bases; unmatched junction bases: 7. The CDR3 is made up of 18 amino acids. Looked up from germline, CDR1 is SNHLY and CDR2 is FYNNEI. The CDR3 sequence: CASSVGLAGGSNTGELFF. The CDR3 DNA reads as TGTGCCAGCAGTGTAGGGCTAGCGGGGGGCTCGAACACCGGGGAGCTGTTTTTT.

This clone was observed once. The V call is TRBV6-5, the J call TRBJ1-1; D gene unclear. Looked up from germline, CDR1 is MNHEY and CDR2 is SVGAGI. This CDR3 comprises 14 residues. V shed 2 bases and J shed 1 base, with 8 bases lying between them. CDR3 sequence reads: CASSYASANTEAFF. The DNA of the CDR3 is TGTGCCAGCAGTTACGCCAGCGCGAACACTGAAGCTTTCTTT.

Remarks on this clone: The sample has other DNA sequences that encode this CDR3 too. The V and J genes are TRBV7-2 and TRBJ1-5; D unclear. The CDR3 extends over 13 amino acids. The V end lost 1 base, the J end lost 2 bases, and 3 bases lay between the germline ends. Germline-derived CDR1 and CDR2 are SGHTA and FQGNSA. The CDR3 DNA follows: TGTGCCAGCAGCTTAGACCGCAATCAGCCCCAGCATTTT. It is translated as CASSLDRNQPQHF.

This clone showed up just once. The rearrangement uses TRBV19 and TRBJ2-2; TRBD2 matches at 8 bases. CDR3 length: 14 residues. The junction had 3 bases not matched to a gene; V was cut back by 4 bases and J by 5 bases. Per germline, CDR1 LNHDA and CDR2 SQIVND (reference sequence). The DNA for the CDR3 is TGTGCCAGTAGTACGGGGGGGCGAACCGGGGAGCTGTTTTTT. Encoded protein: CASSTGGRTGELFF.

The J gene is TRBJ1-6, the V gene TRBV7-2; possibly TRBD1 for D (6 bases). The V and J ends lost 1 base and 8 bases respectively, with 9 bases between them. This CDR3 has 14 amino acids. Germline V gene data show CDR1 as SGHTA and CDR2 as FQGNSA. CDR3: CASSLEQGYSPLHF. CDR3 sequence (DNA): TGTGCCAGCAGCTTAGAACAGGGATATTCACCCCTCCACTTT.

The J gene is TRBJ2-3, the V gene TRBV9, with 9 positions matching TRBD2. With 0 bases clipped from V and 4 bases from J, the junction kept 6 bases outside the gene matches. This CDR3 is built from 16 residues. In germline, CDR1 is SGDLS, CDR2 YYNGEE. Here the CDR3 DNA reads TGTGCCAGCAGCGTAGGGGCGGGGGGGCCCGCAGATACGCAGTATTTT. It is translated as CASSVGAGGPADTQYF.

This clone has a single count. The chain links TRBV9 to TRBJ2-7; TRBD2 might be the D (6 bases). The germline CDR1 and CDR2 sequences are SGDLS and YYNGEE. The CDR3 contains 14 residues. V was shortened by 2 bases and J by 0 bases, with 9 bases between the two germline ends. The CDR3 nucleotides are TGTGCCAGCAGCGTTGGGGACTTCTCCTACGAGCAGTACTTC. Amino acids: CASSVGDFSYEQYF.

This clone appeared once. This chain links TRBV6-6 with TRBJ1-1; maybe TRBD1 (5 bases). V was shortened by 9 bases and J by 3 bases, with 20 bases between the two germline ends. This CDR3 contains 15 residues. Germline lookup yields CDR1 MNHNY and CDR2 SVGAGI (reference sequence). The CDR3 reads CASNFPEQAHTEAFF. CDR3 nucleotide sequence: TGTGCCAGTAATTTTCCAGAACAGGCGCACACTGAAGCTTTCTTT.

V and J are TRBV4-1 and TRBJ1-2; 11 nucleotides align to TRBD1. Per the germline V gene, CDR1 is MGHRA and CDR2 is YSYEKL. The CDR3 sequence is 15 residues long. V was clipped by 4 bases and J by 8 bases; unmatched bases: 9. The CDR3 loop reads CASSPSGQGARGYTF. CDR3 bases: TGCGCCAGCAGCCCCTCCGGACAGGGGGCAAGAGGCTACACCTTC.

The rearrangement links TRBV4-2 to TRBJ1-2; weak D call: TRBD1 (5 bases). The CDR3 extends over 14 amino acids. V lost 0 bases, J lost 6 bases, and 11 bases lay in between. CDR1 is LGHNA, CDR2 YNFKEQ, per germline. The CDR3 DNA follows: TGTGCCAGCAGCCAAGATCTGGGGGAGCATGGCTACACCTTC. This encodes CASSQDLGEHGYTF.

V is TRBV6-1 and J is TRBJ2-1, with D possibly TRBD1 on 5 matching bases. There are 14 residues in the CDR3. Germline assignment: CDR1 MNHNS and CDR2 SASEGT. V lost 10 bases, J lost 2 bases, and 15 bases lay in between. The DNA of the CDR3 is TGTGCCACCCTCTCCACAGGAGCCTACAATGAGCAGTTCTTC. The encoded protein is CATLSTGAYNEQFF.

V is TRBV6-1 and J is TRBJ1-2; D remains ambiguous. This CDR3 spans 13 amino acids. Germline-derived CDR1 and CDR2 are MNHNS and SASEGT. V was clipped by 1 base and J by 4 bases, with 7 bases between them. The CDR3: CASSEEDRYGYTF. The CDR3 DNA follows: TGTGCCAGCAGTGAAGAGGATCGCTATGGCTACACCTTC.

The chain uses TRBV7-2 and TRBJ2-7, with a weak D call TRBD1 (5 bases). The CDR3 is 14 residues long. Germline CDR1 and CDR2: SGHTA and FQGNSA. The germline V and J ends were trimmed by 0 bases and 6 bases, with 12 bases remaining between them. As DNA, the CDR3 is TGTGCCAGCAGCTTAGCGGCCAGGGCCGTCGAGCAGTACTTC. It is translated as CASSLAARAVEQYF.

The chain employs TRBV5-1 and TRBJ1-2; D ambiguous. CDR3 length: 13 amino acids. The germline CDR1 and CDR2 sequences are SGHRS and YFSETQ. The germline V and J ends were trimmed by 0 bases and 5 bases, with 8 bases remaining between them. This CDR3 reads CASSLDGGYGYTF. The CDR3 nucleotides are TGCGCCAGCAGCTTGGATGGAGGATATGGCTACACCTTC.

Only one count was recorded for this clone. The same CDR3 can be traced to other DNA sequences in this sample. V is TRBV6-1 and J is TRBJ2-1; 7 bases line up with TRBD2. The J segment lost 0 bases and the V segment lost 3 bases, leaving 5 bases of the junction unmatched. This CDR3 has 16 residues. CDR1 MNHNS and CDR2 SASEGT come from the germline V gene. The CDR3 loop reads CASSEVAGSSYNEQFF. The CDR3, as DNA: TGTGCCAGCAGTGAGGTAGCGGGTAGCTCCTACAATGAGCAGTTCTTC.

The table lists this clone with a count of one. V is TRBV9 and J is TRBJ1-2, with 8 bases lining up with TRBD1. J was trimmed by 2 bases and V by 2 bases; bases with no gene match: 5. CDR1 and CDR2 from the germline V gene are SGDLS and YYNGEE. The CDR3 sequence is 15 residues long. This chain's CDR3 is CASSVLGQGNYGYTF. The CDR3 DNA reads TGTGCCAGCAGCGTCCTCGGACAGGGAAACTATGGCTACACCTTC.

The genes are TRBV9 and TRBJ1-5; 7 nucleotides line up with TRBD1. CDR3 length: 15 amino acids. J lost 3 bases, V lost 4 bases, and 7 bases had no gene match. Germline CDR1 reads SGDLS; CDR2 reads YYNGEE. This chain's CDR3 is CASSRLGTVNQPQHF. In nucleotides, the CDR3 is TGTGCCAGCAGCCGCCTTGGGACAGTCAATCAGCCCCAGCATTTT.

The V gene is TRBV7-6, the J gene TRBJ2-7; 11 bases are a match to TRBD2. The ends lost 0 bases at V and 2 bases at J; junction bases unmatched: 3. Germline V gene sequence: CDR1 SGHVS, CDR2 FNYEAQ. The CDR3 sequence is 16 residues long. The DNA for the CDR3 is TGTGCCAGCAGCTTAGCTAGCGGGGGGGATCCCTACGAGCAGTACTTC. Translating gives CASSLASGGDPYEQYF.

The rearrangement uses TRBV5-5 and TRBJ2-1; 7 bases match TRBD1. This CDR3 contains 15 residues. The germline V gene encodes CDR1 SGHKS and CDR2 YYEKEE (reference sequence). The V and J ends lost 3 bases and 5 bases, in that order; junction bases with no gene match: 8. The CDR3 DNA follows: TGTGCCAGCAGCTCTACCGGGACAGCGGACAATGAGCAGTTCTTC. Protein product: CASSSTGTADNEQFF. The full variable domain, rest sourced from reference TRBV5-5 and TRBJ2-1, is DAGVTQSPTHLIKTRGQQVTLRCSPISGHKSVSWYQQVLGQGPQFIFQYYEKEERGRGNFPDRFSARQFPNYSSELNVNALLLGDSALYLCASSSTGTADNEQFFGPGTRLTVL.

The chain has TRBV7-9 and TRBJ1-2, with 7 bases that match TRBD1. Looked up from germline, CDR1 is SEHNR and CDR2 is FQNEAQ (reference sequence). The CDR3 loop spans 15 amino acids. Germline trimming cut 5 bases from V and 6 bases from J; bases unmatched to any gene: 12. CDR3 protein: CASSTDRASWDGYTF. CDR3 sequence (DNA): TGTGCCAGCAGCACTGACAGGGCCTCCTGGGATGGCTACACCTTC.